The 31 T cell receptor beta chains reported below all come from one sample, sequenced in a study of blood T cell repertoires in COVID-19. The repertoire was sequenced with immunoSEQ multiplex PCR; TCRdb's copy has only in-frame clones and lacks some. Found here are about 84,000 clones, 83% of them singletons; the top ten hold 29%. Sequenced: peripheral blood. These receptors all come from an elderly woman with acute or convalescent COVID-19.

This sequence joins TRBV6-2 or TRBV6-3 and TRBJ2-7; TRBD2 is a possible D gene (6 bases). Trimming stripped 3 bases from V and 0 bases from J, with 12 bases between. The CDR3 runs 15 residues. Germline V gives CDR1 MNHEY, CDR2 SVGEGT. The CDR3 nucleotides are TGTGCCAGCAGTTATTTGGCGGGGAGCTCCTACGAGCAGTACTTC. Its protein product is CASSYLAGSSYEQYF.

The genes are TRBV3-1 (or the pseudogene TRBV3-2) and TRBJ1-1; possible D gene TRBD1, 5 bases. Germline V CDR1 and CDR2: LGHDT, YNNKEL (reference sequence). The CDR3 is 15 amino acids. Trimming pared 2 bases from V and 5 bases from J, leaving 15 bases between. The CDR3 sequence: CASSQPGAGRTEAFF. CDR3 DNA sequence: TGTGCCAGCAGCCAACCCGGGGCGGGGAGGACTGAAGCTTTCTTT.

The chain is built from TRBV6-5 and TRBJ1-3; 7 bases map to TRBD1. The V gene's germline CDR1 is MNHEY and CDR2 SVGAGI. The V segment lost 6 bases and the J segment 3 bases; nucleotides outside the gene matches: 2. This CDR3 has 13 amino acids. DNA for the CDR3: TGTGCCAGCAGGGGGACAGATGGAAACACCATATATTTT. Amino acid sequence: CASRGTDGNTIYF.

This clone has only one observation. This rearrangement joins TRBV21-1 to TRBJ2-4; TRBD1 was called by the table and not checked on the DNA. TRBV21-1 is a known pseudogene. This CDR3 has 19 amino acids. As DNA, the CDR3 is TGTGCCACCAGGACAGGGAATGGACCCTGGGGCCAGACGCAGAACCTTCAGTACTTC. Amino acid sequence: CATRTGNGPWGQTQNLQYF.

The V and J genes are TRBV7-3 and TRBJ2-1; D perhaps matches TRBD2 (6 bases). In germline, CDR1 is SGHTA, CDR2 FQGTGA. This CDR3 has 13 amino acids. Trimming took off 4 bases at V and 5 bases at J, with 9 bases between the two ends. The CDR3 DNA follows: TGTGCCAGCAGCTGGCGGGGAGACAATGAGCAGTTCTTC. This gives the protein CASSWRGDNEQFF.

This clone was detected many times. The genes are TRBV7-9 and TRBJ2-1, with D tentatively TRBD1 (6 bases). V was trimmed by 5 bases and J by 4 bases, leaving 21 bases between them. This CDR3 spans 17 amino acids. The germline V gene encodes CDR1 SEHNR and CDR2 FQNEAQ (reference sequence). The CDR3 bases are TGTGCCAGCAGCACCCCCGAACAGGGCCCTCGGTACAATGAGCAGTTCTTC. Translation gives CASSTPEQGPRYNEQFF.

The V gene is TRBV5-6, the J gene TRBJ1-5, with D perhaps matching TRBD1 (5 bases). Germline-derived CDR1 and CDR2 are SGHDT and YYEEEE. The length of the CDR3 is 15 residues. Trimming left V 0 bases short and J 5 bases short, with 12 bases between. The DNA for the CDR3 is TGTGCCAGCAGCTTGGCGTTGCGGGGGGATCAGCCCCAGCATTTT. The encoded protein is CASSLALRGDQPQHF. Variable domain in full (rest from reference TRBV5-6 and TRBJ1-5): DAGVTQSPTHLIKTRGQQVTLRCSPKSGHDTVSWYQQALGQGPQFIFQYYEEEERQRGNFPDRFSGHQFPNYSSELNVNALLLGDSALYLCASSLALRGDQPQHFGDGTRLSIL.

The chain has TRBV6-6 and TRBJ2-1; TRBD2 is a possible D gene (6 bases). Germline V gene sequence: CDR1 MNHNY, CDR2 SVGAGI (reference sequence). There are 13 residues in the CDR3. V lost 4 bases to trimming and J lost 6 bases, with 10 bases between them. The CDR3 nucleotides are TGTGCCAGCAGTTCCCGGGACTTCAATGAGCAGTTCTTC. Its protein product is CASSSRDFNEQFF.

The chain has TRBV5-4 and TRBJ2-5, with D maybe TRBD2 (5 bases). V shed 0 bases and J shed 0 bases, with 6 bases lying between them. CDR1 is SGHNT and CDR2 is YYREEE in the germline V gene (reference sequence). The CDR3 consists of 14 residues. CDR3 amino acids: CASSLAGYQETQYF. The CDR3 DNA follows: TGTGCCAGCAGCTTGGCGGGGTACCAAGAGACCCAGTACTTC.

The rearrangement uses TRBV11-2 and TRBJ1-3, with 8 bases matching TRBD1. Germline assignment: CDR1 SGHAT and CDR2 FQNNGV. This CDR3 has 14 amino acids. After removal of 5 bases from V and 3 bases from J, the junction contained 3 bases not matched to a gene. Here the CDR3 reads CASSTDRVGNTIYF. The CDR3 bases are TGTGCCAGCAGCACGGACAGGGTTGGAAACACCATATATTTT.

The rearrangement links TRBV21-1 to TRBJ2-3; the table's D gene call, TRBD2, was not cross checked with the DNA. TRBV21-1 has pseudogene status. The CDR3 consists of 16 residues. This chain's CDR3 is CASSPQRGTSTDTQYF. The CDR3 DNA reads TGTGCCAGCAGCCCTCAGCGGGGAACTAGCACAGATACGCAGTATTTT.

The V and J genes are TRBV5-1 and TRBJ2-2, with TRBD1 identical over 7 bases. Looked up from germline, CDR1 is SGHRS and CDR2 is YFSETQ. V trimming: 3 bases; J trimming: 1 base; junction bases outside the gene matches: 3. This CDR3 has 15 residues. CDR3 amino acids: CASSSTGQNTGELFF. For the CDR3, the DNA is TGCGCCAGCAGCTCGACAGGGCAGAACACCGGGGAGCTGTTTTTT.

This clone has only one observation. At one of its ends the junction is not consistent with the germline gene, which may arise from a read error. The chain recombines TRBV7-7 with TRBJ2-1; no clear D. The CDR3 sequence is 16 residues long. Looked up from germline, CDR1 is SSHAT and CDR2 is FNYEAQ (reference sequence). The CDR3: CASSPVSAAPDGEQFF. The CDR3 nucleotides read TGTGCTAGCAGCCCAGTATCGGCGGCCCCGGATGGTGAGCAGTTCTTC. The whole variable domain, remainder taken from reference TRBV7-7 and TRBJ2-1, is GAGVSQSPRYKVTKRGQDVTLRCDPISSHATLYWYQQALGQGPEFLTYFNYEAQPDKSGLPSDRFSAERPEGSISTLTIQRTEQRDSAMYRCASSPVSAAPDGEQFFGPGTRLTVL.

This sequence joins TRBV4-2 and TRBJ2-2; possible D gene TRBD1, 5 bases. This CDR3 comprises 14 residues. From germline, CDR1 is LGHNA and CDR2 YNFKEQ. The V gene lost 2 bases and the J gene lost 6 bases, with 10 bases spanning the gap. CDR3 in amino acids: CASSQQGEAGELFF. The DNA of the CDR3 is TGTGCCAGCAGCCAACAGGGTGAAGCCGGGGAGCTGTTTTTT.

This chain joins TRBV3-1 (or the pseudogene TRBV3-2) and TRBJ1-4; D not resolved. Germline CDR1 LGHDT, CDR2 YNNKEL (reference sequence). The CDR3 has 15 residues. V was pared by 0 bases and J by 5 bases, with 10 bases between. The CDR3 protein is CASSQEGQRNEKLFF. Written as DNA, the CDR3 is TGTGCCAGCAGCCAAGAAGGCCAGAGGAATGAAAAACTGTTTTTT.

The chain carries TRBV6-1 and TRBJ2-7; weak D call: TRBD2 (6 bases). CDR1 is MNHNS, CDR2 SASEGT, per germline. Trimming removed 2 bases from V and 0 bases from J, with 11 bases in between. This CDR3 contains 15 residues. The CDR3 is CASSEIAGSSYEQYF. For the CDR3, the DNA is TGTGCCAGCAGTGAAATCGCGGGGAGCTCCTACGAGCAGTACTTC.

The count of this clone is one. The V gene is TRBV28, the J gene TRBJ1-6; D is possibly TRBD1 (5 bases). The germline V and J ends were trimmed by 5 bases and 6 bases, with 11 bases remaining between them. CDR1 and CDR2 from the germline V gene are MDHEN and SYDVKM. This CDR3 spans 14 amino acids. The CDR3 DNA is TGTGCCAGCAGTACGACAGTTCGTAATTCACCCCTCCACTTT. Protein product: CASSTTVRNSPLHF.

The CDR3 sequence: CASSPGTGYNEQFF. CDR3 DNA sequence: TGTGCCAGCAGCCCCGGGACTGGGTATAATGAGCAGTTCTTC. The V call is TRBV6-5, the J call TRBJ2-1; D may be TRBD2 (6 bases). In germline, CDR1 is MNHEY, CDR2 SVGAGI. Between the trimmed V and J ends, which lost 6 bases and 7 bases, there was a span of 16 bases. The CDR3 sequence is 14 residues long.

This chain links TRBV6-5 with TRBJ2-3; 7 positions match TRBD2. Unmatched junction bases numbered 9, after V lost 8 bases and J lost 4 bases. Per germline, CDR1 MNHEY and CDR2 SVGAGI. The length of the CDR3 is 14 residues. This chain's CDR3 is CASGRTRPPDTQYF. As DNA, the CDR3 is TGTGCCAGCGGACGGACTAGGCCTCCAGATACGCAGTATTTT.

This chain joins TRBV12-5 and TRBJ2-1; 14 nucleotides line up with TRBD2. V shed 5 bases and J 3 bases; nucleotides not matched to a gene: 15. The V gene's germline CDR1 is LGHNT and CDR2 FRNRAP. CDR3 length: 20 residues. This chain's CDR3 is CASGPPRLAGGGANYNEQFF. The CDR3 region has the DNA TGTGCTAGTGGTCCCCCGAGACTAGCGGGAGGGGGAGCGAACTACAATGAGCAGTTCTTC.

The V call is TRBV20-1, the J call TRBJ1-2; 7 bases map to TRBD1. CDR1 is DFQATT, CDR2 SNEGSKA, per germline (reference sequence). V shed 8 bases, J shed 2 bases, and the junction held 2 bases outside the gene matches. This CDR3 is built from 11 residues. The CDR3: CSIQGNYGYTF. The CDR3 DNA follows: TGCAGTATACAGGGGAACTATGGCTACACCTTC.

V usage is TRBV24-1 and J usage is TRBJ2-1, with D tentatively TRBD2 (6 bases). V was cut by 7 bases and J by 4 bases, with 13 bases left in between. This CDR3 region has 14 residues. Germline-derived CDR1 and CDR2 are KGHDR and SFDVKD. CDR3 residues: CATSRAGGYNEQFF. CDR3 DNA: TGTGCCACCAGCCGAGCAGGAGGGTACAATGAGCAGTTCTTC.

This rearrangement joins TRBV7-9 to TRBJ2-4; the match to TRBD1 covers 8 bases. The V gene end was trimmed by 5 bases and the J gene end by 0 bases; junction bases not matched to a gene: 6. CDR3 size: 16 residues. Per germline, CDR1 SEHNR and CDR2 FQNEAQ (reference sequence). The CDR3 here is CASSNGQGVAKNIQYF. CDR3 coding DNA: TGTGCCAGCAGCAACGGACAGGGAGTAGCCAAAAACATTCAGTACTTC. Full variable domain (remainder filled in from reference TRBV7-9 and TRBJ2-4): DTGVSQNPRHKITKRGQNVTFRCDPISEHNRLYWYRQTLGQGPEFLTYFQNEAQLEKSRLLSDRFSAERPKGSFSTLEIQRTEQGDSAMYLCASSNGQGVAKNIQYFGAGTRLSVL.

The chain uses TRBV7-2 and TRBJ2-1; D not resolved. Germline V gene sequence: CDR1 SGHTA, CDR2 FQGNSA. V lost 2 bases, J lost 0 bases, and 5 bases lay in between. The CDR3 is made up of 14 amino acids. The chain's CDR3 is CASSLSHSYNEQFF. DNA of the CDR3: TGTGCCAGCAGCTTATCCCACTCCTACAATGAGCAGTTCTTC.

V usage is TRBV2 and J usage is TRBJ1-5, with D tentatively TRBD1 (6 bases). Between the trimmed V and J ends, which lost 9 bases and 6 bases, there was a span of 21 bases. The germline CDR1 and CDR2 sequences are SNHLY and FYNNEI. This CDR3 has 15 amino acids. CDR3: CASHTQGGFGQPQHF. In DNA, the CDR3 is TGTGCCAGTCACACACAGGGCGGTTTTGGTCAGCCCCAGCATTTT. Full variable domain (outside the CDR3, taken from reference TRBV2 and TRBJ1-5): EPEVTQTPSHQVTQMGQEVILRCVPISNHLYFYWYRQILGQKVEFLVSFYNNEISEKSEIFDDQFSVERPDGSNFTLKIRSTKLEDSAMYFCASHTQGGFGQPQHFGDGTRLSIL.

The genes are TRBV7-2 and TRBJ1-4, with 8 bases fitting TRBD1. Germline values: CDR1 SGHTA, CDR2 FQGNSA. The J segment lost 1 base and the V segment lost 10 bases, leaving 8 bases of the junction unmatched. CDR3 length: 15 amino acids. In nucleotides, the CDR3 is TGTGCCACCCGACAGGGGATGATAACTAATGAAAAACTGTTTTTT. It yields the protein CATRQGMITNEKLFF.

This clone was picked up a small number of times. The chain recombines TRBV19 with TRBJ2-3; the match to TRBD1 covers 7 bases. V gave up 9 bases and J gave up 3 bases; unmatched junction bases: 6. Germline V gives CDR1 LNHDA, CDR2 SQIVND (reference sequence). This CDR3 spans 13 amino acids. For the CDR3, the DNA is TGTGCCAGCCTCGTGACAGGGACAGATACGCAGTATTTT. Encoded protein: CASLVTGTDTQYF.

This chain joins TRBV11-2 and TRBJ2-2; 7 bases are a match to TRBD2. The CDR3 sequence is 15 residues long. V was pared by 5 bases and J by 4 bases, with 7 bases of the junction left unmatched. Germline-derived CDR1 and CDR2 are SGHAT and FQNNGV. The CDR3: CASSRLAAITGELFF. The CDR3, as DNA: TGTGCCAGCAGCCGACTAGCCGCAATCACCGGGGAGCTGTTTTTT.

This chain joins TRBV19 and TRBJ2-2; TRBD1 matches at 7 bases. Trimming took 2 bases from V and 4 from J; bases not matched to a gene: 7. The germline V gene has CDR1 LNHDA and CDR2 SQIVND (reference sequence). The CDR3 covers 16 residues. In DNA form, the CDR3 reads TGTGCCAGTAGTATAAAGGGGACAGAACCCACCGGGGAGCTGTTTTTT. It codes for CASSIKGTEPTGELFF.

This clone was observed a single time. The V call is TRBV7-9, the J call TRBJ1-1; D is undetermined. The V gene's germline CDR1 is SEHNR and CDR2 FQNEAQ (reference sequence). V was shortened by 7 bases and J by 0 bases, with 12 bases between the two germline ends. CDR3 length: 14 amino acids. The CDR3 loop reads CASTPSVMNTEAFF. In DNA form, the CDR3 reads TGTGCCAGCACCCCTTCAGTGATGAACACTGAAGCTTTCTTT.

This chain connects TRBV6-1 to TRBJ2-7, with TRBD1 as a possible D gene (5 bases). Trimming left V 2 bases short and J 2 bases short, with 13 bases between. This CDR3 is 15 amino acids long. Germline V CDR1 and CDR2: MNHNS, SASEGT. CDR3 residues: CASSENLVRAYEQYF. In DNA form, the CDR3 reads TGTGCCAGCAGTGAAAATTTAGTCAGGGCCTACGAGCAGTACTTC.